The subject of this entry is one T cell receptor (beta chain). Its antigen is undetermined. This entry comes from a study of blood T cells in healthy people across ages. Study-level findings and limits: Calculation of diversity from one million T cells yielded estimates considered to be underestimates. Long-lived and aged donors differed, with more naive CD4+ cells and higher diversity in the long-lived.

It was with a sample-barcoded 5' primer and a J-beta primer mix that a second PCR of roughly 6 to 12 cycles was run. A template-switch adaptor that had 12 random nucleotides put a tag on each cDNA molecule. TCRdb re-analysed the 5' RACE reads in MiXCR, keeping a single row per CDR3 protein. This sample carries hundreds of thousands of distinct CDR3 sequences, roughly 21% of them seen once, and the ten largest clones take 3% to 4.5%. The CDR3 covers 17 residues. Germline V gives CDR1 MGHRA, CDR2 YSYEKL. V lost 0 bases to trimming and J lost 8 bases; unmatched junction nucleotides: 10. The rearrangement uses TRBV4-1 and TRBJ1-4; 9 positions agree with TRBD1. The sequence was obtained from a man aged 70 or older in good health. The sample taken for sequencing was blood. The CDR3: CASSQDRTGALGEKLFF. In DNA, the CDR3 is TGCGCCAGCAGCCAAGACCGGACAGGGGCTCTTGGGGAAAAACTGTTTTTT.